The rows below give T cell receptor beta chains drawn from one sample of a study of T cell repertoires in cytomegalovirus infection. TCRdb reanalysed the reads using MiXCR and keeps one entry per CDR3 protein. The table records 150,000 to 200,000 distinct CDR3 sequences, roughly a fifth of them present only once. The specimen sequenced was PBMCs. Receptors were obtained from a human donor in good health (CMV status not recorded). Some clones in this sample may be carry-over from other donors' samples. Both conserved end residues are part of each CDR3. D genes are given only for firm matches. Clone sizes are given selectively: once, few, many, or a class where the clone is expanded.

CASSLELYNEQFF,TGTGCCAGCAGCTTAGAGCTATACAATGAGCAGTTCTTC,TRBV7-2,many,TRBJ2-1,-
CASSPGTDFTDTQYF,TGTGCCAGCAGCCCGGGGACAGACTTCACAGATACGCAGTATTTT,TRBV5-6,many,TRBJ2-3,TRBD1
CASRETGGGTEAFF,TGTGCCAGCAGGGAGACAGGGGGCGGCACTGAAGCTTTCTTT,TRBV6-2/TRBV6-3,-,TRBJ1-1,TRBD1
CASSYSAGVEETQYF,TGTGCCAGCAGTTACTCGGCGGGAGTGGAAGAGACCCAGTACTTC,TRBV6-2/TRBV6-3,few,TRBJ2-5,TRBD2
CASSIRQGQDYSPLHF,TGTGCCAGTAGTATACGCCAAGGACAGGACTATTCACCCCTCCACTTT,TRBV19,-,TRBJ1-6,TRBD1
CASSQDSGGAQTQYF,TGTGCCAGCAGCCAAGACAGCGGGGGGGCGCAGACCCAGTACTTC,TRBV4-2,-,TRBJ2-5,TRBD2
CASSGWTSGSKDTQYF,TGTGCCAGCAGTGGCTGGACTAGCGGGAGTAAAGATACGCAGTATTTT,TRBV6-1,many,TRBJ2-3,TRBD2
CASSATPDRGLTEAFF,TGTGCCAGCAGCGCGACCCCAGACAGGGGGCTCACTGAAGCTTTCTTT,TRBV7-9,few,TRBJ1-1,TRBD1
CATRSKRTSTDTQYF,TGTGCCACCAGATCCAAGCGAACTAGCACAGATACGCAGTATTTT,TRBV15,-,TRBJ2-3,-
CASSLVETQYF,TGTGCCAGCAGCTTGGTGGAGACCCAGTACTTC,TRBV7-8,many,TRBJ2-5,-
CASSLVRRARHVGSSTDTQYF,TGTGCCAGCAGTTTAGTCAGGCGGGCCCGACACGTAGGCTCTAGCACAGATACGCAGTATTTT,TRBV12-3/TRBV12-4,-,TRBJ2-3,-
CASSQDPSKQYF,TGCGCCAGCAGCCAAGATCCTAGTAAGCAGTACTTC,TRBV4-1,many,TRBJ2-7,-
CASSYMGDYNEQFF,TGTGCCAGCAGTTATATGGGGGACTACAATGAGCAGTTCTTC,TRBV6-2/TRBV6-3,few,TRBJ2-1,-
CASSYPKGRDGYTF,TGTGCCAGCAGTTATCCTAAGGGCAGGGATGGCTACACCTTC,TRBV7-9,-,TRBJ1-2,-
CSARDRGFTDTQYF,TGCAGTGCTAGGGACAGGGGATTTACAGATACGCAGTATTTT,TRBV20-1,-,TRBJ2-3,TRBD1
CASSYSRNTEAFF,TGTGCCAGCAGTTATTCCCGGAACACTGAAGCTTTCTTT,TRBV6-5,many,TRBJ1-1,-
CASSRRTGGFYGYTF,TGTGCCAGCAGCCGCAGGACAGGGGGCTTTTATGGCTACACCTTC,TRBV28,-,TRBJ1-2,TRBD1
CASMTAKATNQPQHF,TGTGCCAGTATGACCGCTAAGGCCACCAATCAGCCCCAGCATTTT,TRBV2,-,TRBJ1-5,-
CASSQVTSGYQETQYF,TGTGCCAGCAGCCAAGTTACTAGCGGATACCAAGAGACCCAGTACTTC,TRBV3-1,-,TRBJ2-5,TRBD2
CASSIQGASYTF,TGTGCCAGCAGTATACAGGGGGCGAGCTACACCTTC,TRBV6-2/TRBV6-3,many,TRBJ1-2,TRBD1
CASSGPGELFF,TGTGCCAGCAGTGGACCCGGGGAGCTGTTTTTT,TRBV12-3/TRBV12-4,few,TRBJ2-2,-
CSVEEVDATSSTDTQYF,TGCAGCGTTGAAGAGGTTGACGCCACTTCTAGCACAGATACGCAGTATTTT,TRBV29-1,-,TRBJ2-3,-
CASSPQLLAGGSTDTQYF,TGTGCCAGCAGCCCCCAGCTACTAGCGGGGGGGAGCACAGATACGCAGTATTTT,TRBV7-2,many,TRBJ2-3,TRBD2
CASSLSSGGGTEAFF,TGTGCCAGCAGTTTATCGTCGGGGGGAGGCACTGAAGCTTTCTTT,TRBV27,few,TRBJ1-1,-
CSARLVGEYTEQFF,TGCAGTGCTCGACTCGTAGGGGAATACACTGAGCAGTTCTTC,TRBV20-1,-,TRBJ2-1,-
CASGLVLADQETQYF,TGTGCTAGTGGTTTGGTACTAGCGGACCAAGAGACCCAGTACTTC,TRBV12-5,few,TRBJ2-5,TRBD2
CASSLTSGIGYTF,TGTGCCAGCAGCTTAACGTCGGGGATTGGCTACACCTTC,TRBV7-3,-,TRBJ1-2,-
CSATEGVGGYTF,TGCAGTGCCACCGAGGGGGTCGGGGGCTACACCTTC,TRBV20-1,few,TRBJ1-2,-
CASSLAGDYNEQFF,TGTGCCAGCAGCTTGGCAGGGGACTACAATGAGCAGTTCTTC,TRBV7-6,many,TRBJ2-1,-
CASSLRGIGGRSLFEAFF,TGTGCCAGCAGTTTAAGGGGTATTGGGGGCCGGTCGCTTTTTGAAGCTTTCTTT,TRBV12-3/TRBV12-4,-,TRBJ1-1,-
CASNTGTGEADTQYF,TGTGCCAGCAACACCGGGACAGGGGAGGCAGATACGCAGTATTTT,TRBV6-1,few,TRBJ2-3,TRBD1
CASSFGSRGKYQETQYF,TGTGCCAGCAGCTTTGGCTCCAGGGGAAAGTACCAAGAGACCCAGTACTTC,TRBV5-6,-,TRBJ2-5,-
CASSKGTSYNQPQHF,TGTGCCAGCAGCAAAGGGACGTCCTACAATCAGCCCCAGCATTTT,TRBV6-2/TRBV6-3,-,TRBJ1-5,-
CASSLRLAGYYEQYF,TGTGCCAGCAGTTTAAGGCTAGCGGGATACTACGAGCAGTACTTC,TRBV28,-,TRBJ2-7,TRBD2
CASSWGTSQVQYF,TGTGCCAGCAGCTGGGGGACTTCCCAAGTGCAGTACTTC,TRBV5-5,few,TRBJ2-7,-
CASRSGTGGVDTQYF,TGTGCCAGCAGATCCGGGACAGGGGGCGTAGATACGCAGTATTTT,TRBV7-4,few,TRBJ2-3,TRBD1
CASIRTGNNEQFF,TGTGCCAGCATAAGGACAGGCAACAATGAGCAGTTCTTC,TRBV2,many,TRBJ2-1,TRBD1
CASRGGQPSYNEQFF,TGTGCCAGCAGGGGGGGACAACCCTCCTACAATGAGCAGTTCTTC,TRBV7-9,few,TRBJ2-1,-
CSARALGGVNNEQFF,TGCAGTGCTAGAGCCCTGGGGGGGGTCAACAATGAGCAGTTCTTC,TRBV20-1,-,TRBJ2-1,TRBD2
CASSYSRTGSVTDTQYF,TGTGCCAGCAGTTACTCAAGGACAGGATCAGTCACAGATACGCAGTATTTT,TRBV6-5,-,TRBJ2-3,TRBD1
CASTTSGAYNEQFF,TGTGCCAGCACCACTAGCGGGGCCTACAATGAGCAGTTCTTC,TRBV12-3/TRBV12-4,many,TRBJ2-1,TRBD2
CASTGTGGQGGELFF,TGTGCCAGCACTGGGACAGGGGGCCAGGGCGGGGAGCTGTTTTTT,TRBV7-6,few,TRBJ2-2,TRBD1
CSAGKSYEQYF,TGCAGTGCCGGAAAATCCTACGAGCAGTACTTC,TRBV20-1,few,TRBJ2-7,-
CASSHRLAGGSGANVLTF,TGCGCCAGCAGCCACCGACTAGCGGGAGGTTCCGGGGCCAACGTCCTGACTTTC,TRBV4-3,few,TRBJ2-6,TRBD2
CSVEGLDETQYF,TGCAGCGTTGAGGGGTTAGATGAGACCCAGTACTTC,TRBV29-1,-,TRBJ2-5,-